The 11 T cell receptor beta chains presented below share a single source sample, sequenced in a study of T cell clonotyping in hematopoietic cell transplantation. This table comes from immunoSEQ multiplex PCR, and its TCRdb copy is limited to in-frame clones, with some not included. Here the sample spans around 19,000 clones, 60% to 85% being singletons. As for time point: recipient sample about 28 days before transplant, after cytoreduction. The sequencing used peripheral blood mononuclear cells, collected before stem cell transplant. The receptor source for this set is a man aged 60-69 years with acute myeloid leukemia. Some clones in this sample may be carry-over from other donors' samples.

This clone was counted a few times. This rearrangement joins TRBV20-1 to TRBJ1-1; D is ambiguous. V lost 3 bases, J lost 8 bases, and 10 bases lay in between. The CDR3 runs 11 residues. Germline V CDR1 and CDR2: DFQATT, SNEGSKA (reference sequence). In DNA, the CDR3 is TGCAGTGCTAGGGACCGCGGCGAAGCTTTCTTT. It specifies CSARDRGEAFF.

The chain couples TRBV19 to TRBJ1-1; 7 positions match TRBD1. The trim removed 3 bases at V and 4 bases at J, leaving 11 bases unmatched. The CDR3 runs 16 residues. CDR1 is LNHDA, CDR2 SQIVND, per germline (reference sequence). The CDR3 loop reads CASSMGRTGLATEAFF. The CDR3, as DNA: TGTGCCAGTAGTATGGGTAGGACAGGTCTAGCCACTGAAGCTTTCTTT.

The chain uses TRBV10-3 and TRBJ2-2; 14 positions match TRBD2. The CDR3 loop spans 18 amino acids. CDR1 and CDR2 (germline): ENHRY, SYGVKD. V shed 4 bases and J 3 bases; nucleotides not matched to a gene: 7. The CDR3 nucleotides are TGTGCCATCAGTGTGACTAGCGGGAGGGCGGGGGACACCGGGGAGCTGTTTTTT. Translating gives CAISVTSGRAGDTGELFF.

This rearrangement joins TRBV28 to TRBJ2-7; 7 bases map to TRBD2. CDR1 is MDHEN and CDR2 is SYDVKM in the germline V gene. The ends lost 9 bases at V and 2 bases at J; junction bases unmatched: 16. This CDR3 comprises 16 residues. The CDR3 sequence is CASQPGREESPYEQYF. In DNA, the CDR3 is TGTGCCAGTCAACCCGGCCGGGAGGAAAGCCCCTACGAGCAGTACTTC.

This rearrangement joins TRBV19 to TRBJ2-7, with 7 positions matching TRBD1. The CDR3 totals 14 residues. Trimming at V came to 5 bases and at J to 5 bases, leaving 9 bases not matched to a gene. Per the germline V gene, CDR1 is LNHDA and CDR2 is SQIVND (reference sequence). CDR3 bases: TGTGCCAGTAGTCCCTTAGACAGGGCCCACGAGCAGTACTTC. It yields the protein CASSPLDRAHEQYF.

This clone was recorded a few times. The chain uses TRBV5-4 and TRBJ2-5; D is possibly TRBD2 (5 bases). The V and J ends lost 0 bases and 11 bases respectively, with 14 bases between them. The CDR3 is 13 amino acids. Germline V gene sequence: CDR1 SGHNT, CDR2 YYREEE (reference sequence). DNA for the CDR3: TGTGCCAGCAGCTTGGTAGGTAGTGGGGAGCAGTACTTC. The encoded protein is CASSLVGSGEQYF.

The chain recombines TRBV7-3 with TRBJ2-2; 7 bases align to TRBD1. Germline V gene data show CDR1 as SGHTA and CDR2 as FQGTGA. Trimming took 5 bases from V and 1 from J; bases not matched to a gene: 7. The CDR3 totals 16 residues. CDR3: CASSLLTGLNTGELFF. CDR3 in DNA: TGTGCCAGCAGCCTTCTGACAGGGTTGAACACCGGGGAGCTGTTTTTT.

This clone was observed a single time. The gene calls are TRBV12-5 and TRBJ2-7; 7 nucleotides agree with TRBD1. In germline, CDR1 is LGHNT, CDR2 FRNRAP. CDR3 length: 13 amino acids. J lost 2 bases, V lost 8 bases, and 6 bases had no gene match. CDR3 DNA: TGTGCTAGTTCGACAGGGAATACCTACGAGCAGTACTTC. It codes for CASSTGNTYEQYF.

Only one count was recorded for this clone. The chain has TRBV7-2 and TRBJ2-3, with a weak D call TRBD2 (6 bases). Germline CDR1 reads SGHTA; CDR2 reads FQGNSA. Trimming shortened V by 0 bases and J by 3 bases, and 7 bases separated the two germline ends. CDR3 length: 14 amino acids. Written as DNA, the CDR3 is TGTGCCAGCAGCTTAGCGCGGGGAACAGATACGCAGTATTTT. Translated, it gives CASSLARGTDTQYF.

The chain has TRBV7-2 and TRBJ1-1; no clear D gene. The length of the CDR3 is 15 residues. V dropped 0 bases and J dropped 8 bases, with 16 bases sitting between them. Germline CDR1 is SGHTA and CDR2 is FQGNSA. The CDR3 nucleotides are TGTGCCAGCAGCTTAGCTAAAGGCTTATTTGCCGAAGCTTTCTTT. Protein product: CASSLAKGLFAEAFF.

In the case of this clone: The same CDR3 also results from other DNA sequences found in this sample. The chain uses TRBV7-2 and TRBJ1-1, with no clear D. The V end was cut by 3 bases, the J end by 1 base, with 6 bases between. Germline V gene sequence: CDR1 SGHTA, CDR2 FQGNSA. The CDR3 totals 13 residues. The DNA of the CDR3 is TGTGCCAGCAGCTTGAGAGCGAACACTGAAGCTTTCTTT. Translation: CASSLRANTEAFF.